This T cell receptor beta chain was recorded in a study of patients and donors after allogeneic stem cell transplantation. This clonotype has more than one count but fewer than ten. Trimming pared 4 bases from V and 4 bases from J, leaving 14 bases between. Germline loops: CDR1 SGHVS, CDR2 FQNEAQ. The CDR3 has 15 amino acids. TCRdb re-derived calls from the RT-PCR reads in MiXCR, one entry per CDR3 protein. The repertoire holds about a million distinct CDR3 sequences, roughly 18% seen once, with around 6% in the top ten. The sample consisted of blood, either unsorted or a sorted T cell fraction (not recorded which). The J gene is TRBJ1-3, the V gene TRBV7-8; D remains ambiguous. This clonotype was obtained from a human donor who was either an allogeneic HSCT recipient or a stem cell or donor lymphocyte infusion donor (not recorded which). It is not recorded whose cells these are; they may come from a transplant donor. CDR3 bases: TGTGCCAGCAGCTCAAATTGGGTCGACGGAAACACCATATATTTT. Translation: CASSSNWVDGNTIYF.